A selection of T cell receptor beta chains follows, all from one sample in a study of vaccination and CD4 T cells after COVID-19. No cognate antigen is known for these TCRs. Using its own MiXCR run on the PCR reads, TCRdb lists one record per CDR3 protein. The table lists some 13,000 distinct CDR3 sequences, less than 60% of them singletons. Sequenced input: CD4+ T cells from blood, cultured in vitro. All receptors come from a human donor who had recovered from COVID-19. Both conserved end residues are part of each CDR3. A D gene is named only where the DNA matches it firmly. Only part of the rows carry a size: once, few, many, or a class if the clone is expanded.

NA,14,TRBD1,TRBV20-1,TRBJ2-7,CSARDSGTGDEQYF,TGCAGTGCTAGAGATTCCGGGACAGGCGACGAGCAGTACTTC
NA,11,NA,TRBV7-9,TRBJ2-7,CASSLGPGTYF,TGTGCCAGCAGCTTAGGCCCCGGAACTTACTTC
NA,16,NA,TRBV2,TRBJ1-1,CASTPGVGAMNTEAFF,TGTGCCAGCACCCCCGGGGTAGGAGCCATGAACACTGAAGCTTTCTTT
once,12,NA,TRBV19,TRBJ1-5,CASTNRNQPQHF,TGTGCCAGTACAAACCGAAATCAGCCCCAGCATTTT
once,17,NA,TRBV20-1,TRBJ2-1,CSAPDRLARSGYNEQFF,TGCAGTGCTCCTGATCGGCTAGCGAGAAGTGGGTACAATGAGCAGTTCTTC
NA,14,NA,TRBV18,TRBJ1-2,CASSPSGDDYGYTF,TGTGCCAGCTCACCTTCCGGGGACGATTATGGCTACACCTTC
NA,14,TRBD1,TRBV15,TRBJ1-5,CATSRDRGNQPQHF,TGTGCCACCAGCCGAGACAGGGGGAATCAGCCCCAGCATTTT
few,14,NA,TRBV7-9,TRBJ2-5,CASSLGQAEETQYF,TGTGCCAGCAGCTTAGGACAGGCGGAAGAGACCCAGTACTTC
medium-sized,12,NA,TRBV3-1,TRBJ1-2,CASSQGERHVTF,TGTGCCAGCAGCCAAGGGGAACGGCATGTCACCTTC
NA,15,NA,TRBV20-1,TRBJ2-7,CSARDGLTPDYEQYF,TGCAGTGCTAGAGATGGGTTAACACCAGACTACGAGCAGTACTTC
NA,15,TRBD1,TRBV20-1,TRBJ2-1,CSAFTGTGGKNEQFF,TGCAGTGCCTTTACCGGGACAGGGGGCAAAAATGAGCAGTTCTTC
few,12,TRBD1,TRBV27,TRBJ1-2,CASSYRGYGYTF,TGTGCCAGCAGTTACAGGGGCTATGGCTACACCTTC
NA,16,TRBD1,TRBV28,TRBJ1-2,CASSSGLPQGGDGYTF,TGTGCCAGCAGTTCCGGATTACCACAGGGGGGGGATGGCTACACCTTC
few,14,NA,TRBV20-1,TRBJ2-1,CSARHWRSYNEQFF,TGCAGTGCTAGGCACTGGCGCTCCTACAATGAGCAGTTCTTC
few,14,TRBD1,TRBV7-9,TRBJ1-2,CASSGTALDYGYTF,TGTGCCAGCAGCGGGACAGCTCTTGACTATGGCTACACCTTC
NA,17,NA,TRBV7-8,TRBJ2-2,CASSFGSGTDNTGELFF,TGTGCCAGCAGCTTCGGTTCCGGGACGGATAATACCGGGGAGCTGTTTTTT
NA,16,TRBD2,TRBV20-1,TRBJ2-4,CSARILGLATKNIQYF,TGCAGTGCTAGAATCTTGGGACTAGCGACCAAAAACATTCAGTACTTC
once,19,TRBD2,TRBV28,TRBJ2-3,CASPPRGLAGERSTDTQYF,TGTGCCAGCCCCCCACGGGGACTAGCGGGAGAGAGGTCCACAGATACGCAGTATTTT
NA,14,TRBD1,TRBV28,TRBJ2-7,CASSSGQGTHEQYF,TGTGCCAGCAGTTCGGGACAGGGAACCCACGAGCAGTACTTC
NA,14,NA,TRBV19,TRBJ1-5,CASSEQVLNQPQHF,TGTGCCAGTAGCGAACAGGTTCTCAATCAGCCCCAGCATTTT
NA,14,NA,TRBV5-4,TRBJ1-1,CASSLGPRNTEAFF,TGTGCCAGCAGCTTGGGACCTCGGAACACTGAAGCTTTCTTT
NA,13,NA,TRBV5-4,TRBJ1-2,CASSLEADYGYTF,TGTGCCAGCAGCTTGGAGGCGGACTATGGCTACACCTTC
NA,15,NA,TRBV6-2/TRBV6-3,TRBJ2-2,CASNEGEKEGGELFF,TGTGCCAGCAATGAGGGTGAGAAAGAGGGCGGGGAGCTGTTTTTT
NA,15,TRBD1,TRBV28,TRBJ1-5,CASSTSGTGDQPQHF,TGTGCCAGCAGTACCTCCGGGACAGGGGATCAGCCCCAGCATTTT
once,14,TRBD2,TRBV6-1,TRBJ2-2,CAITAAGGTGELFF,TGTGCCATCACCGCGGCGGGGGGAACCGGGGAGCTGTTTTTT
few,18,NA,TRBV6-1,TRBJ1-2,CASSGGLTVVRWVYGYTF,TGTGCCAGCAGTGGGGGCCTAACTGTGGTCCGTTGGGTCTATGGCTACACCTTC
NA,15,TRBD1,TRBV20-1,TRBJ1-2,CSARDGRGSDYGYTF,TGCAGTGCTAGAGACGGCAGGGGGAGCGACTATGGCTACACCTTC
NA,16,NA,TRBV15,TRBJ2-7,CATSRDRTGLTYEQYF,TGTGCCACCAGCAGAGATCGCACAGGGCTTACCTACGAGCAGTACTTC
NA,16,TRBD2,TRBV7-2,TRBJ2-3,CASSLVGSGATDTQYF,TGTGCCAGCAGCTTAGTCGGTAGCGGGGCGACAGATACGCAGTATTTT
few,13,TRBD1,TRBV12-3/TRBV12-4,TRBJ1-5,CASSLTGDQPQHF,TGTGCCAGCAGTTTGACAGGGGATCAGCCCCAGCATTTT
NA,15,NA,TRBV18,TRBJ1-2,CASSPPNNRDYGYTF,TGTGCCAGCTCACCACCGAACAACAGAGACTATGGCTACACCTTC
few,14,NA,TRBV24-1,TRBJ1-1,CATSEGGSNTEAFF,TGTGCCACCAGTGAAGGAGGATCGAACACTGAAGCTTTCTTT
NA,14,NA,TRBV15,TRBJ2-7,CATRTTGGSYEQYF,TGTGCCACCAGGACGACAGGAGGCTCCTACGAGCAGTACTTC
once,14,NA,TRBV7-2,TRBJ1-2,CASSLARSFYGYTF,TGTGCCAGCAGCTTAGCGCGCAGTTTCTATGGCTACACCTTC
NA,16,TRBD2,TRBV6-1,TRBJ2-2,CASRKTSGRGTGELFF,TGTGCCAGCAGAAAGACTAGCGGGAGGGGGACCGGGGAGCTGTTTTTT
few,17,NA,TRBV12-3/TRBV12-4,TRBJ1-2,CASSSGGRTLLTYGYTF,TGTGCCAGCAGCTCCGGCGGTAGGACCCTTCTCACCTATGGCTACACCTTC
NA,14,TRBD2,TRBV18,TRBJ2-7,CASSPQLGEGEQYF,TGTGCCAGCTCACCACAGTTAGGGGAGGGCGAGCAGTACTTC
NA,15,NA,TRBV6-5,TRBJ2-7,CASSYGGGLSYEQYF,TGTGCCAGCAGTTACGGCGGCGGACTCTCCTACGAGCAGTACTTC
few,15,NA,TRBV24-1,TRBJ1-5,CATSDSQGGNQPQHF,TGTGCCACCAGTGATTCCCAGGGAGGGAATCAGCCCCAGCATTTT
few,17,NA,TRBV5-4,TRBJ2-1,CASSLDGTGPSYNEQFF,TGTGCCAGCAGCTTGGACGGGACTGGTCCCTCCTACAATGAGCAGTTCTTC
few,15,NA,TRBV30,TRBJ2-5,CAWRPISWPAETQYF,TGTGCCTGGAGACCTATTTCTTGGCCGGCAGAGACCCAGTACTTC
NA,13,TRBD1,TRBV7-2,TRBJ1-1,CASSSTGMPEAFF,TGTGCCAGCAGCTCGACAGGGATGCCTGAAGCTTTCTTT
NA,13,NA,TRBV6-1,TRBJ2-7,CASNPGQRYEQYF,TGTGCCAGCAACCCCGGTCAGCGGTACGAGCAGTACTTC
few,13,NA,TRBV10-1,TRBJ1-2,CASSLDSNYGYTF,TGCGCCAGCAGTCTGGACAGTAACTATGGCTACACCTTC
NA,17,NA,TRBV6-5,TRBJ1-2,CASSYSNPGTSLYGYTF,TGTGCCAGCAGTTACTCCAACCCTGGGACATCCCTCTATGGCTACACCTTC
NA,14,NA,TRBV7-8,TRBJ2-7,CASSLYGITYEQYF,TGTGCCAGCAGCCTATACGGGATCACCTACGAGCAGTACTTC
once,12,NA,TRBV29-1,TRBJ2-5,CSVEGSEETQYF,TGCAGCGTTGAGGGCAGCGAAGAGACCCAGTACTTC
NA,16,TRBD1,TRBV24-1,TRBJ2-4,CATSLGGAGPKNIQYF,TGTGCCACCAGTTTAGGGGGCGCGGGCCCCAAAAACATTCAGTACTTC
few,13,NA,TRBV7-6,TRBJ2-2,CASSLRGTGELFF,TGTGCCAGCAGCTTGAGGGGAACCGGGGAGCTGTTTTTT
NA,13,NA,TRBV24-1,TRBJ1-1,CATSRGVNTEAFF,TGTGCCACTTCCAGGGGAGTTAACACTGAAGCTTTCTTT
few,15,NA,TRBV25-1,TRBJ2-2,CASSPSSSRTGELFF,TGTGCCAGCAGTCCATCCAGCAGCAGGACCGGGGAGCTGTTTTTT
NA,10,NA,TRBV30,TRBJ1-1,CAWMGGEAFF,TGTGCCTGGATGGGGGGTGAAGCTTTCTTT
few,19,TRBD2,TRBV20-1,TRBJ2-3,CSARGLTSGRSPSTDTQYF,TGCAGTGCTAGAGGCCTCACTAGCGGGAGGAGTCCTAGCACAGATACGCAGTATTTT
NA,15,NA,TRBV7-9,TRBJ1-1,CASSLAGGVRTEAFF,TGTGCCAGCAGCTTAGCAGGTGGGGTAAGGACTGAAGCTTTCTTT
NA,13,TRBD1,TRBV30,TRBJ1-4,CAWNRGPGEKLFF,TGTGCCTGGAACAGGGGGCCGGGTGAAAAACTGTTTTTT
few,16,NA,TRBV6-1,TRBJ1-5,CASSDGMGAGNQPQHF,TGTGCCAGCAGTGACGGCATGGGGGCGGGGAATCAGCCCCAGCATTTT
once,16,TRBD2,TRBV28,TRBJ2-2,CASSFASGRTHGELFF,TGTGCCAGCAGTTTTGCTAGCGGGAGGACCCACGGGGAGCTGTTTTTT
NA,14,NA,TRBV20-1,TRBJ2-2,CSASTWGSTGELFF,TGCAGTGCGTCTACTTGGGGTAGCACCGGGGAGCTGTTTTTT
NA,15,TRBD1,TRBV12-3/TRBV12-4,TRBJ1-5,CASTRRGIGNQPQHF,TGTGCCAGCACTCGCAGGGGGATTGGCAATCAGCCCCAGCATTTT
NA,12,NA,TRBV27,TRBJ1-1,CASSSVDTEAFF,TGTGCCAGCAGTTCGGTAGACACTGAAGCTTTCTTT